Below, 24 T cell receptor beta chains from the same sample are listed, as sequenced in a study of early T cells in non-severe SARS-CoV-2 infection. Each CDR3 protein gets one entry after TCRdb re-called the 5' RACE reads with MiXCR. The data show 25,000 to 35,000 distinct CDR3 sequences, with about 5% seen just once and over 2.5% held by the top ten. Material: whole blood. The receptors originated from an adult who was a healthcare worker with PCR-confirmed SARS-CoV-2 infection or an uninfected control (not recorded which).

This clonotype appeared many times. The J gene is TRBJ2-4, the V gene TRBV11-2, with D possibly matching TRBD1 (6 bases). There are 14 residues in the CDR3. CDR1 is SGHAT, CDR2 FQNNGV, per germline. V was clipped by 2 bases and J by 3 bases, with 8 bases between them. CDR3 nucleotide sequence: TGTGCCAGCAGCTTAAGGGGGTACAAAAACATTCAGTACTTC. This sequence encodes CASSLRGYKNIQYF.

This clonotype was recorded at least ten times. The chain combines TRBV20-1 with TRBJ1-2; a possible D gene is TRBD1 (6 bases). CDR3 length: 12 amino acids. Germline V gives CDR1 DFQATT, CDR2 SNEGSKA (reference sequence). The V and J ends lost 6 bases and 4 bases respectively, with 12 bases between them. The CDR3 is CSASTGTYGYTF. For the CDR3, the DNA is TGCAGTGCCTCTACAGGGACCTATGGCTACACCTTC.

This clonotype was picked up many times. The V gene is TRBV29-1, the J gene TRBJ1-1, with a weak D call TRBD1 (6 bases). Between the trimmed V and J ends, which lost 7 bases and 0 bases, there was a span of 15 bases. Germline CDR1 SQVTM, CDR2 ANQGSEA. CDR3 length: 14 amino acids. The CDR3 here is CSAEDRDMNTEAFF. CDR3 DNA: TGCAGCGCGGAGGACAGAGACATGAACACTGAAGCTTTCTTT.

This clonotype occurred many times. The chain couples TRBV6-1 to TRBJ2-7; TRBD1 is a possible D gene (6 bases). Germline loops: CDR1 MNHNS, CDR2 SASEGT. V was trimmed by 6 bases and J by 5 bases, leaving 11 bases between them. The CDR3 runs to 12 residues. For the CDR3, the DNA is TGTGCCAGCAGGGTAAACAGGGACGAGCAGTACTTC. Protein product: CASRVNRDEQYF.

The chain carries TRBV14 and TRBJ2-1; 8 nucleotides align to TRBD1. CDR3 length equals 15 residues. V dropped 3 bases and J dropped 3; count of bases not matched to a gene: 4. Looked up from germline, CDR1 is SGHDN and CDR2 is FVKESK. The CDR3 region is CASSQQQGDYNEQFF. Written as DNA, the CDR3 is TGTGCCAGCAGCCAGCAACAGGGGGACTACAATGAGCAGTTCTTC.

This sequence joins TRBV7-9 and TRBJ1-2; D call uncertain. The CDR3 extends over 14 amino acids. Germline CDR1 and CDR2: SEHNR and FQNEAQ (reference sequence). V was clipped by 6 bases and J by 2 bases, with 13 bases between them. DNA for the CDR3: TGTGCCAGCAGTGACTCCAGGTTAAACTATGGCTACACCTTC. It is translated as CASSDSRLNYGYTF.

The chain recombines TRBV10-2 with TRBJ2-7; D is perhaps TRBD1 (6 bases). The CDR3 runs 13 residues. Germline CDR1 is WSHSY and CDR2 is SAAADI. The germline V and J ends were trimmed by 6 bases and 6 bases, with 15 bases remaining between them. The CDR3 is CASSAASGVEQYF. CDR3 DNA sequence: TGCGCCAGCAGCGCCGCCTCAGGGGTCGAGCAGTACTTC.

This clonotype appeared a few times. J is TRBJ1-2 and V is TRBV29-1; D gene unclear. CDR3 length equals 18 residues. Germline-derived CDR1 and CDR2 are SQVTM and ANQGSEA. The V end was cut by 2 bases, the J end by 1 base, with 23 bases between. Here the CDR3 reads CSVERVVLEKGGNYGYTF. Here the CDR3 DNA reads TGCAGCGTTGAAAGGGTGGTGCTGGAAAAAGGCGGTAACTATGGCTACACCTTC.

This clonotype was detected many times. This chain links TRBV19 with TRBJ2-7, with D possibly TRBD2 on 6 matching bases. The CDR3 consists of 16 residues. The V gene's germline CDR1 is LNHDA and CDR2 SQIVND (reference sequence). Trimming stripped 3 bases from V and 0 bases from J, with 15 bases between. The CDR3 protein is CASSMRVAVTSYEQYF. DNA for the CDR3: TGTGCCAGTAGTATGAGGGTAGCGGTCACCTCCTACGAGCAGTACTTC.

This clonotype was recorded at least ten times. The chain joins TRBV6-5 to TRBJ1-4; unclear D gene. Germline values: CDR1 MNHEY, CDR2 SVGAGI. The ends were cut back, 5 bases at V and 0 bases at J, with 10 bases in the middle. The length of the CDR3 is 15 residues. Here the CDR3 DNA reads TGTGCCAGCAGTCCTTGGAAGGCAACTAATGAAAAACTGTTTTTT. Translated, it gives CASSPWKATNEKLFF.

The V call is TRBV3-1, the J call TRBJ2-7, with D possibly TRBD1 on 5 matching bases. Trimming pared 1 base from V and 1 base from J, leaving 8 bases between. The CDR3 totals 14 residues. Germline CDR1 and CDR2: LGHDT and YNNKEL (reference sequence). The CDR3: CASSQVGESYEQYF. CDR3 coding DNA: TGTGCCAGCAGCCAAGTAGGGGAATCCTACGAGCAGTACTTC.

This clonotype was observed at least ten times. This chain joins TRBV7-9 and TRBJ2-2, with a possible D match to TRBD1 (6 bases). V was trimmed by 5 bases and J by 5 bases, leaving 9 bases between them. Germline V gives CDR1 SEHNR, CDR2 FQNEAQ (reference sequence). CDR3 length: 13 residues. This chain's CDR3 is CASSPTGTGELFF. CDR3 DNA sequence: TGTGCCAGCAGCCCTACAGGGACCGGGGAGCTGTTTTTT. Full variable domain (outside the CDR3, taken from reference TRBV7-9 and TRBJ2-2): DTGVSQNPRHKITKRGQNVTFRCDPISEHNRLYWYRQTLGQGPEFLTYFQNEAQLEKSRLLSDRFSAERPKGSFSTLEIQRTEQGDSAMYLCASSPTGTGELFFGEGSRLTVL.

This clonotype was picked up a small number of times. This chain connects TRBV29-1 to TRBJ2-3; D unclear. The CDR3 loop spans 14 amino acids. Germline values: CDR1 SQVTM, CDR2 ANQGSEA. The ends were cut back, 6 bases at V and 3 bases at J, with 16 bases in the middle. CDR3 sequence reads: CSVDLGDLTDTQYF. As DNA, the CDR3 is TGCAGCGTCGATCTAGGAGATCTGACAGATACGCAGTATTTT.

The genes are TRBV27 and TRBJ1-1; 7 bases match TRBD1. Germline lookup yields CDR1 MNHEY and CDR2 SMNVEV (reference sequence). V was clipped by 2 bases and J by 4 bases; unmatched bases: 1. The CDR3 contains 13 residues. The CDR3 here is CASSLTGATEAFF. The CDR3 bases are TGTGCCAGCAGTTTAACAGGGGCCACTGAAGCTTTCTTT.

This clonotype was observed at least ten times. The gene calls are TRBV11-2 and TRBJ2-7; TRBD1 matches 9 bases. J lost 4 bases, V lost 2 bases, and 6 bases had no gene match. Germline V gives CDR1 SGHAT, CDR2 FQNNGV. This CDR3 is 15 amino acids long. The CDR3 coding sequence is TGTGCCAGCAGCTTAACCGGGACAGGGCAATACGAGCAGTACTTC. This translates into CASSLTGTGQYEQYF.

The rearrangement joins TRBV2 to TRBJ2-7; D is tentatively TRBD1 or TRBD2 (5 bases each). V was clipped by 7 bases and J by 7 bases, with 20 bases between them. Germline V gene lookup returns CDR1 SNHLY and CDR2 FYNNEI. CDR3 size: 14 residues. CDR3 sequence: CASTPGPSGPEQYF. The CDR3 DNA sequence: TGTGCCAGCACCCCGGGGCCGTCTGGGCCGGAGCAGTACTTC.

This clonotype showed up many times. The chain combines TRBV5-4 with TRBJ2-7, with a possible D match to TRBD1 (6 bases). The CDR3 spans 18 residues. Germline V gene lookup returns CDR1 SGHNT and CDR2 YYREEE (reference sequence). V was shortened by 4 bases and J by 3 bases, with 26 bases between the two germline ends. The CDR3 DNA sequence: TGTGCCAGCAGCATTGGGGGCAGGGGAAGGGCGACTAACTACGAGCAGTACTTC. Translating it yields CASSIGGRGRATNYEQYF.

This clonotype was found many times. V usage is TRBV19 and J usage is TRBJ2-6, with 7 bases identical to TRBD1. Trimming took 6 bases from V and 0 from J; bases not matched to a gene: 5. Germline loops: CDR1 LNHDA, CDR2 SQIVND (reference sequence). The CDR3 runs 16 residues. CDR3 sequence reads: CASRDRDSSGANVLTF. DNA of the CDR3: TGTGCCAGTAGAGACCGGGACAGCTCTGGGGCCAACGTCCTGACTTTC.

This clonotype was found many times. The chain uses TRBV12-3 or TRBV12-4 and TRBJ2-2; D remains unclear. The V end lost 5 bases, the J end lost 0 bases, and 10 bases lay between the germline ends. The CDR3 spans 15 residues. The CDR3 region has the DNA TGTGCCAGCAGTCTACAAAACCCGAACACCGGGGAGCTGTTTTTT. As protein: CASSLQNPNTGELFF.

This clonotype was recorded at least ten times. A read error may account for a junction end that differs from germline. The chain links TRBV7-7 to TRBJ2-1; D uncertain. The CDR3 is 13 amino acids. The germline V gene encodes CDR1 SSHAT and CDR2 FNYEAQ (reference sequence). The CDR3 DNA reads TGTGCTAGCAGCCTAGGCGCGTACAATGAGCAGTTCTTC. This gives the protein CASSLGAYNEQFF.

The table lists this clonotype with many counts. The chain uses TRBV29-1 and TRBJ2-7, with a possible D match to TRBD2 (6 bases). Trimming pared 1 base from V and 7 bases from J, leaving 8 bases between. Per germline, CDR1 SQVTM and CDR2 ANQGSEA. The CDR3 covers 11 residues. CDR3 region: CSVEAREEQYF. The CDR3 region has the DNA TGCAGCGTTGAAGCCCGGGAGGAGCAGTACTTC.

This clonotype turned up a few times. The chain joins TRBV29-1 to TRBJ2-5, with D possibly matching TRBD2 (5 bases). The CDR3 loop spans 12 amino acids. Trimming removed 5 bases at V and 5 bases at J, with 12 bases between. CDR1 is SQVTM, CDR2 ANQGSEA, per germline. The chain's CDR3 is CSVNSPGETQYF. CDR3 nucleotides: TGCAGCGTTAACAGCCCGGGGGAGACCCAGTACTTC.

This clonotype was picked up many times. DNA of the CDR3: TGCGCCAGCAGTAGGGACCCTGGGGACGAGCAGTACTTC. It encodes CASSRDPGDEQYF. The chain recombines TRBV10-1 with TRBJ2-7; tentatively, D is TRBD1 or TRBD2 (5 bases each). The CDR3 extends over 13 amino acids. The germline V gene has CDR1 WNHNN and CDR2 SYGVQD (reference sequence). V gave up 5 bases and J gave up 5 bases, with 13 bases separating them.

In this sample, this clonotype turned up many times. This chain uses TRBV5-6 with TRBJ2-5; a weak D match, TRBD1 (5 bases). V lost 1 base and J lost 3, with 10 bases in between. The germline V gene encodes CDR1 SGHDT and CDR2 YYEEEE. The CDR3 has 14 residues. The CDR3 here is CASSLSPREETQYF. In DNA, the CDR3 is TGTGCCAGCAGCTTGTCCCCCAGGGAAGAGACCCAGTACTTC.